Following are 14 T cell receptor beta chains from one sample sequenced in a study of CD8 T cells in ankylosing spondylitis. TCRdb fed the 5' RACE reads into MiXCR, producing one record per CDR3 protein. The table has 150,000 or so distinct CDR3 sequences, about 17% seen once. Sequenced sample: blood, either unsorted or a sorted T cell fraction (not recorded which). The receptors derive from a male donor with ankylosing spondylitis or in good health (not recorded which).

This chain connects TRBV4-1 to TRBJ2-1; D not certain. Germline CDR1 reads MGHRA; CDR2 reads YSYEKL. CDR3 length equals 14 residues. Trimming cost V 3 bases and J 5 bases, with 11 bases left between them. CDR3 coding DNA: TGCGCCAGCAGCCAGGGCGACGGCCACAATGAGCAGTTCTTC. Residues: CASSQGDGHNEQFF.

The gene calls are TRBV7-2 and TRBJ2-7; D ambiguous. Germline CDR1 is SGHTA and CDR2 is FQGNSA. The V end was cut by 0 bases, the J end by 3 bases, with 9 bases between. This CDR3 region has 14 residues. CDR3 sequence: CASSLAGFDYEQYF. CDR3 DNA sequence: TGTGCCAGCAGCTTAGCAGGATTTGACTACGAGCAGTACTTC.

This clonotype was counted many times. The V gene is TRBV7-2, the J gene TRBJ2-7; 7 bases match TRBD2. With V trimmed by 5 bases and J by 7 bases, 5 bases remained unmatched. The CDR3 extends over 12 amino acids. Germline CDR1 SGHTA, CDR2 FQGNSA. This CDR3 is CASSQRRGEQYF. Here the CDR3 DNA reads TGTGCCAGCAGCCAAAGGCGGGGGGAGCAGTACTTC.

J is TRBJ2-2 and V is TRBV6-5; a weak D match, TRBD1 (6 bases). Deletions cut 7 bases from V and 4 bases from J, with 19 bases between. Germline assignment: CDR1 MNHEY and CDR2 SVGAGI. The CDR3 extends over 16 amino acids. The CDR3 reads CASISRGEVGTGELFF. The CDR3 DNA sequence: TGTGCCAGCATTTCCAGGGGTGAGGTGGGCACCGGGGAGCTGTTTTTT.

This clonotype was recorded at least ten times. The CDR3 bases are TGCGCCAGCAGCCAGGACAGGGGGATCGCTAATGAAAAACTGTTTTTT. Translation: CASSQDRGIANEKLFF. V gene TRBV5-1 combines with J gene TRBJ1-4, with TRBD1 matching over 10 bases. The germline CDR1 and CDR2 sequences are SGHRS and YFSETQ. Trimming at V came to 4 bases and at J to 3 bases, leaving 6 bases not matched to a gene. The CDR3 length is 16 residues.

In its sample, this clonotype was seen a few times. The rearrangement uses TRBV30 and TRBJ2-2; 8 bases match TRBD1. The CDR3 covers 15 residues. The J segment lost 6 bases and the V segment lost 0 bases, leaving 6 bases of the junction unmatched. Germline V gene lookup returns CDR1 GTSNPN and CDR2 SVGIG (reference sequence). Here the CDR3 reads CAWSVRTGYAGELFF. The CDR3 DNA is TGTGCCTGGAGTGTACGGACAGGGTATGCCGGGGAGCTGTTTTTT.

V and J are TRBV5-1 and TRBJ2-7; D not certain. Germline V gene sequence: CDR1 SGHRS, CDR2 YFSETQ. The CDR3 covers 15 residues. Trimming stripped 0 bases from V and 0 bases from J, with 10 bases between. CDR3 in amino acids: CASSLDNTRSYEQYF. DNA of the CDR3: TGCGCCAGCAGCTTGGATAACACCCGCTCCTACGAGCAGTACTTC.

This chain links TRBV18 with TRBJ2-1; tentatively, D is TRBD1 or TRBD2 (5 bases each). Germline CDR1 KGHSH, CDR2 LQKENI. Trimming cost V 8 bases and J 4 bases, with 15 bases left between them. There are 14 residues in the CDR3. CDR3 region: CASGEGRVYNEQFF. For the CDR3, the DNA is TGTGCCAGCGGTGAGGGGCGGGTTTACAATGAGCAGTTCTTC.

The chain employs TRBV20-1 and TRBJ1-1; TRBD1 is a possible D gene (5 bases). The germline V and J ends were trimmed by 5 bases and 5 bases, with 9 bases remaining between them. This CDR3 region has 11 residues. Germline values: CDR1 DFQATT, CDR2 SNEGSKA (reference sequence). CDR3 nucleotide sequence: TGCAGTGCTTCCAGACAGACTGAAGCTTTCTTT. It is translated as CSASRQTEAFF.

The chain recombines TRBV7-2 with TRBJ2-1; D not certain. Between the trimmed V and J ends, which lost 5 bases and 5 bases, there was a span of 13 bases. This CDR3 has 14 residues. The germline V gene encodes CDR1 SGHTA and CDR2 FQGNSA. The CDR3 nucleotides are TGTGCCAGCAGCACCGTGGTGGGCAACAATGAGCAGTTCTTC. Its protein is CASSTVVGNNEQFF.

This chain joins TRBV29-1 and TRBJ2-1; 12 bases map to TRBD2. The CDR3 is 17 amino acids. The junction had 9 bases not matched to a gene; V was cut back by 1 base and J by 5 bases. Germline CDR1 is SQVTM and CDR2 is ANQGSEA. The CDR3 sequence: CSVEGRGLAGLNNEQFF. CDR3 DNA: TGCAGCGTTGAAGGCCGGGGACTAGCGGGTCTAAACAATGAGCAGTTCTTC.

This clonotype has at least ten counts. The chain links TRBV7-8 to TRBJ2-2; possible D gene TRBD2, 7 bases. The CDR3 sequence is 15 residues long. The germline V gene has CDR1 SGHVS and CDR2 FQNEAQ. V lost 6 bases and J lost 6, with 17 bases in between. The CDR3 sequence is CASRPARGGAGELFF. CDR3 nucleotides: TGTGCCAGCAGGCCGGCTAGGGGGGGGGCCGGGGAGCTGTTTTTT.

Many counts were recorded for this clonotype. The chain carries TRBV2 and TRBJ2-1; D call uncertain. Trimming stripped 1 base from V and 10 bases from J, with 11 bases between. The CDR3 is 13 residues long. The germline gives CDR1 SNHLY, CDR2 FYNNEI. The CDR3 DNA is TGTGCCAGCAGTGAAGAGGTGGACGGGGAGCAGTTCTTC. This gives the protein CASSEEVDGEQFF.

The chain carries TRBV7-9 and TRBJ2-7; no clear D gene. The germline gives CDR1 SEHNR, CDR2 FQNEAQ (reference sequence). V shed 3 bases and J shed 2 bases, with 5 bases lying between them. This CDR3 has 12 residues. In DNA form, the CDR3 reads TGTGCCAGCAGCTTTGGGGCCTACGAGCAGTACTTC. Amino acid sequence: CASSFGAYEQYF.